These T cell receptor beta chains were read from a single sample in a study of blood T cell repertoires in COVID-19. The assay was immunoSEQ multiplex PCR, and TCRdb's table has in-frame clones only and misses some. The sample lists over 450,000 clones, approximately 92% occurring once. Sequencing used peripheral blood. These receptors were collected from a man younger than 35 with COVID-19, enrolled during active disease. Both conserved end residues are part of each CDR3. D genes are given only for firm matches. Where a row states a size, it is once, few, many or the class of an expanded clone; other rows omit it.

clone_size	v_call	d_call	j_call	cdr3_aa	cdr3_nt
.	TRBV5-1	TRBD1	TRBJ2-5	CASSLIRDRDVWRETQYF	TGCGCCAGCAGCCTTATTCGGGACAGGGACGTTTGGAGAGAGACCCAGTACTTC
.	TRBV7-3	.	TRBJ2-1	CASSPARVNEQFF	TGTGCCAGCAGCCCCGCGAGGGTCAATGAGCAGTTCTTC
once	TRBV7-2	.	TRBJ2-7	CASSLGSGEIYEQYF	TGTGCCAGCAGCTTAGGTTCAGGGGAAATCTACGAGCAGTACTTC
.	TRBV10-1	.	TRBJ2-1	CASSRDFNEQFF	TGCGCCAGCAGTAGGGACTTTAATGAGCAGTTCTTC
.	TRBV11-2	.	TRBJ1-4	CASRRANEKLFF	TGTGCCAGCAGGAGAGCTAATGAAAAACTGTTTTTT
.	TRBV2	.	TRBJ2-1	CASSDDNEQFF	TGTGCCAGCAGTGACGACAATGAGCAGTTCTTC
few	TRBV2	TRBD2	TRBJ2-1	CASSEREGRNEQFF	TGTGCCAGCAGTGAGCGGGAGGGCCGCAATGAGCAGTTCTTC
.	TRBV11-3	TRBD1	TRBJ2-1	CASSSTRTGVDEQFF	TGTGCCAGCAGCTCTACCCGCACAGGGGTCGATGAGCAGTTCTTC
.	TRBV6-5	.	TRBJ2-2	CASYRVSTGELFF	TGTGCCAGTTACAGGGTTTCGACCGGGGAGCTGTTTTTT
.	TRBV18	.	TRBJ2-3	CASSSLDISTDTQYF	TGTGCCAGCTCATCCCTGGACATCAGCACAGATACGCAGTATTTT
.	TRBV4-1	TRBD1	TRBJ2-7	CASSQEDRGSYEQYF	TGCGCCAGCAGCCAAGAGGACAGGGGTTCCTACGAGCAGTACTTC
once	TRBV2	.	TRBJ2-5	CASSYPDKAKTQYF	TGTGCCAGCAGTTATCCGGACAAGGCGAAGACCCAGTACTTC
.	TRBV7-3	TRBD1	TRBJ2-5	CASSWGTGVGETQYF	TGTGCCAGCAGCTGGGGGACAGGGGTGGGCGAGACCCAGTACTTC
.	TRBV5-1	.	TRBJ2-3	CASSSGGDTQYF	TGCGCCAGCAGCTCGGGGGGCGATACGCAGTATTTT
.	TRBV16	.	TRBJ1-1	CASSPLNTEAFF	TGTGCCAGCAGCCCCTTGAACACTGAAGCTTTCTTT
.	TRBV5-4	TRBD2	TRBJ2-3	CASSLWGALAGGDTQYF	TGTGCCAGCAGCTTGTGGGGGGCACTAGCGGGAGGAGATACGCAGTATTTT
.	TRBV5-1	TRBD2	TRBJ2-1	CASSLAGAGDYNEQFF	TGCGCCAGCAGCTTGGCCGGAGCGGGGGACTACAATGAGCAGTTCTTC
.	TRBV2	TRBD1	TRBJ1-4	CAKRGHRVNEKLFF	TGTGCCAAGAGGGGGCACCGCGTTAATGAAAAACTGTTTTTT
.	TRBV3-1/TRBV3-2	.	TRBJ1-1	CASSPRGRENTEAFF	TGTGCCAGCAGCCCCCGAGGGAGGGAGAACACTGAAGCTTTCTTT
.	TRBV5-4	.	TRBJ1-1	CASALAGAPNTEAFF	TGTGCCAGCGCCTTAGCGGGGGCTCCGAACACTGAAGCTTTCTTT
.	TRBV5-4	TRBD1	TRBJ2-1	CASSRDRGGRESYNEQFF	TGTGCCAGCAGCCGGGACAGGGGTGGCAGAGAATCCTACAATGAGCAGTTCTTC
.	TRBV6-5	.	TRBJ1-4	CASSYGRVDEKLFF	TGTGCCAGCAGTTACGGCAGGGTTGACGAAAAACTGTTTTTT
.	TRBV9	.	TRBJ1-1	CASSVSGGREAFF	TGTGCCAGCAGCGTTAGCGGGGGCCGTGAAGCTTTCTTT
.	TRBV6-5	TRBD1	TRBJ1-1	CASTSGGSIPEAFF	TGTGCCAGCACCTCAGGGGGGAGTATCCCTGAAGCTTTCTTT
.	TRBV7-6	.	TRBJ1-6	CASSPTAGAGSPLHF	TGTGCCAGCAGCCCTACAGCGGGGGCAGGGTCACCCCTCCACTTT
.	TRBV10-2	TRBD2	TRBJ2-2	CASSTSGWATGELFF	TGCGCCAGCTCGACTAGCGGTTGGGCCACCGGGGAGCTGTTTTTT
.	TRBV7-2	TRBD2	TRBJ2-3	CASMKRGASTDTQYF	TGTGCCAGCATGAAGCGGGGGGCTAGCACAGATACGCAGTATTTT
.	TRBV5-4	TRBD1	TRBJ1-2	CASSLALEGARGYTF	TGTGCCAGCAGCTTGGCCTTAGAGGGGGCGCGAGGCTACACCTTC
.	TRBV5-1	TRBD1	TRBJ1-5	CASSHGQGGQPQHF	TGCGCCAGCAGCCATGGACAGGGAGGACAGCCCCAGCATTTT
.	TRBV5-5	TRBD1	TRBJ2-2	CASSLVGTAYTGELFF	TGTGCCAGCAGCTTGGTAGGGACAGCTTACACCGGGGAGCTGTTTTTT
.	TRBV19	.	TRBJ1-2	CASSTTTNPFGHTF	TGTGCCAGTAGTACCACAACAAACCCCTTTGGTCACACCTTC